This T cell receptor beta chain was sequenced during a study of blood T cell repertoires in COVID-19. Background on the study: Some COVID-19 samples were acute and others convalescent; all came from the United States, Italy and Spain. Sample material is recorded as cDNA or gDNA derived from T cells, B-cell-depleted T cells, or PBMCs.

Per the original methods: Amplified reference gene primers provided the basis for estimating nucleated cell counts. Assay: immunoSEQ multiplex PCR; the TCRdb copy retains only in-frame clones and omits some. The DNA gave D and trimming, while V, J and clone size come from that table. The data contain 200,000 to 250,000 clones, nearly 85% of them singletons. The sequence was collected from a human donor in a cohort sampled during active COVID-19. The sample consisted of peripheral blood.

CDR3: CASSPSLFSYEQYF. The CDR3 bases are TGTGCCAGCTCACCTTCTCTTTTTTCCTACGAGCAGTACTTC. The chain is built from TRBV18 and TRBJ2-7; no definite D call. V lost 3 bases to trimming and J lost 1 base, with 10 bases between them. CDR1 is KGHSH, CDR2 LQKENI, per germline. The CDR3 runs 14 residues.